These T cell receptor beta chains were read from a single sample in a study of vaccination and CD4 T cells after COVID-19. Which antigens these TCRs recognize remains unknown. Each CDR3 protein gets one entry after TCRdb re-called the PCR reads with MiXCR. Among about 21,000 distinct CDR3 sequences listed, roughly 71% were seen once. Material for sequencing was CD4+ T cells from blood, cultured in vitro. The receptors were sampled from a human donor who had recovered from COVID-19. The CDR3 runs from the conserved cysteine through the conserved F or W. Fields, in order: D gene, J gene, V gene, clone size, CDR3 DNA, CDR3 protein. D genes are given only for firm matches. Expanded clones are given a class, and other clones once, few, many or no size at all.

NA,TRBJ1-1,TRBV14,NA,TGTGCCAGCAGCCAAGATCAGGTAGCAGCTGAAGCTTTCTTT,CASSQDQVAAEAFF
TRBD1,TRBJ1-3,TRBV6-2/TRBV6-3,few,TGTGCCAGCAGTTTTCGACAGGGAAGGACTGGAACCATATATTTT,CASSFRQGRTGTIYF
NA,TRBJ1-4,TRBV7-8,NA,TGTGCCTCCAACTGGAGGGGACATAATGAAAAACTGTTTTTT,CASNWRGHNEKLFF
TRBD1,TRBJ1-1,TRBV6-2/TRBV6-3,NA,TGTGCCAGCAGTAGACAGGGGACGGCTATCACCACTGAAGCTTTCTTT,CASSRQGTAITTEAFF
NA,TRBJ1-5,TRBV6-1,once,TGTGCCAGCAGAGCGGAGGCAGGGAGGGGTAGCAATCAGCCCCAGCATTTT,CASRAEAGRGSNQPQHF
NA,TRBJ2-7,TRBV18,NA,TGTGCCAGCTCACTTCATTACGAGCAGTACTTC,CASSLHYEQYF
TRBD1,TRBJ1-3,TRBV28,NA,TGTGCCAGCAGCCATGGGACAGCTCTTTCTGGAAACACCATATATTTT,CASSHGTALSGNTIYF
TRBD2,TRBJ2-5,TRBV5-8,NA,TGTGCCAGCAGCGGGGGACTAGCGGGAGGAGAGACCCAGTACTTC,CASSGGLAGGETQYF
TRBD1,TRBJ1-5,TRBV20-1,few,TGCAGTGCTCTTAGACAGGGAGGGCGGCCCCAGCATTTT,CSALRQGGRPQHF
NA,TRBJ2-3,TRBV20-1,NA,TGCAGTGCCGGCCAGTCTAGCACAGATACGCAGTATTTT,CSAGQSSTDTQYF
TRBD1,TRBJ2-2,TRBV20-1,NA,TGCAGTGCTAGAGATTCGGGCAGGGGGCTTATTACCGGGGAGCTGTTTTTT,CSARDSGRGLITGELFF
NA,TRBJ1-5,TRBV7-2,NA,TGTGCCAGCAGCCTCTCCAGGGCCCAGCCCCAGCATTTT,CASSLSRAQPQHF
NA,TRBJ2-7,TRBV30,NA,TGTGCCTGGAGCCCCCCCCAGGGCTTTTACGAGCAGTACTTC,CAWSPPQGFYEQYF
NA,TRBJ1-2,TRBV20-1,NA,TGCAGTGCCCCGAAGGCAGTTAACTATGGCTACACCTTC,CSAPKAVNYGYTF
NA,TRBJ1-5,TRBV19,few,TGTGCCAGTAGTTCCACGACTGGTGTGAAGCCCCAGCATTTT,CASSSTTGVKPQHF
TRBD2,TRBJ2-1,TRBV20-1,NA,TGCAGTGCCACGACTAGCGGGAGGGCCTATGAGCAGTTCTTC,CSATTSGRAYEQFF
NA,TRBJ1-1,TRBV29-1,once,TGCAGCGTTCCCGCCCGAGGGGCGGGCACTGAAGCTTTCTTT,CSVPARGAGTEAFF
NA,TRBJ1-4,TRBV20-1,NA,TGCAGTGCTAGGGAAGGGTTGGGTGAAAAACTGTTTTTT,CSAREGLGEKLFF